One and the same sample provided the 13 T cell receptor beta chains below, sequenced in a study of T cell clonality in common variable immunodeficiency. Some clones are missing from TCRdb's copy, which holds only in-frame ones; the method was immunoSEQ multiplex PCR. This sample has about 47,000 clones, each found more than once. The material sequenced was peripheral blood mononuclear cells. Source of these receptors: a person between 18 and 75 years old in good health.

Many counts were recorded for this clone. CDR3 region: CASSSGGDRDEQFF. CDR3 bases read: TGTGCCAGCAGCTCGGGTGGGGACAGGGATGAG. V and J are TRBV13 and TRBJ2-1; 9 positions match TRBD1. The CDR3 goes on 3 residues after the read ends, and that part is filled in from the germline J gene. This CDR3 is built from 14 residues. CDR1 and CDR2 from the germline V gene are PRHDT and FYEKMQ (reference sequence). V lost 4 bases to trimming and J lost 8 bases; unmatched junction nucleotides: 6.

This clone was seen many times. The read ends 3 residues early relative to the CDR3; the germline J gene fills the gap. V usage is TRBV18 and J usage is TRBJ1-2; 8 nucleotides line up with TRBD1. The CDR3 runs to 19 residues. The V gene's germline CDR1 is KGHSH and CDR2 LQKENI. J gave up 0 bases and V 2 bases, and 14 bases lay outside the gene matches. CDR3 bases read: TGTGCCAGCTCACCATTCTCGTCGGGACAGGTGGGGTCTAACTATGGC. This translates into CASSPFSSGQVGSNYG. The full-length CDR3 reads as CASSPFSSGQVGSNYGYTF.

This clone appeared many times. The sequenced fragment ends 3 residues before the CDR3 boundary, so the rest is inferred from the germline J gene. The chain uses TRBV6-4 and TRBJ2-1; 10 bases agree with TRBD2. In germline, CDR1 is MRHNA, CDR2 SNTAGT. J gave up 6 bases and V 4 bases, and 9 bases lay outside the gene matches. This CDR3 has 16 amino acids. CDR3 protein: CASSGDTSGVGNEQFF. The sequenced part of the CDR3 DNA is TGTGCCAGCAGTGGGGATACTAGCGGGGTTGGCAATGAG.

CDR3 amino acids: CASSFTIAGIGDTQYF. The CDR3 bases that were read are TGTGCCAGTAGTTTTACCATAGCGGGGATAGGAGATACG. The chain couples TRBV19 to TRBJ2-3; 8 bases line up with TRBD2. The read is 3 residues too short to cover the CDR3 end, so that end is filled in from the germline J gene. The CDR3 consists of 16 residues. Germline-derived CDR1 and CDR2 are LNHDA and SQIVND (reference sequence). V was clipped by 5 bases and J by 5 bases; unmatched bases: 12.

This clone was picked up many times. The DNA read from the CDR3 is TGCAGTGCGAGACACCAGAACTATGGC. Its translation: CSARHQNYG. The full-length CDR3 reads as CSARHQNYGYTF. The V call is TRBV20-1, the J call TRBJ1-2, with unresolved D. The CDR3 end falls 3 residues outside the read, so it is completed with the germline J gene. The germline CDR1 and CDR2 sequences are DFQATT and SNEGSKA (reference sequence). V shed 6 bases and J shed 2 bases, with 10 bases lying between them. This CDR3 contains 12 residues.

There are many counts of this clone. The sequenced part of the CDR3 DNA is TGTGCCAGTAGACCGACTAGCGGGGGGGCTGATACG. It codes for CASRPTSGGADT. The full CDR3 reads CASRPTSGGADTQYF. This chain joins TRBV19 and TRBJ2-3; 14 bases are a match to TRBD2. The missing CDR3 end, 3 residues past where the read stops, is filled in from the germline J gene. CDR3 size: 15 residues. Unmatched junction bases numbered 5, after V lost 6 bases and J lost 6 bases. The germline gives CDR1 LNHDA, CDR2 SQIVND (reference sequence).

The sample holds many counts of this clone. The read falls 3 residues short of the CDR3 end, and the missing part is taken from the germline J gene. V and J are TRBV6-1 and TRBJ1-5, with TRBD1 matching 9 bases. The CDR3 length is 16 residues. Germline CDR1 reads MNHNS; CDR2 reads SASEGT. Germline trimming cut 4 bases from V and 4 bases from J; bases unmatched to any gene: 8. Partial CDR3 DNA: TGTGCCAGCAGTGGGGAGGTACAGGGGGCAAATCAGCCC. Its translation: CASSGEVQGANQP. The full CDR3 sequence reads CASSGEVQGANQPQHF.

The table lists this clone with many counts. This chain's CDR3 is CASSPRGDSGRGTQYF. The CDR3 DNA, read in part, is TGTGCCAGCTCACCACGCGGCGATAGCGGACGCGGTACG. The chain recombines TRBV18 with TRBJ2-3; TRBD2 might be the D (6 bases). The CDR3 end lies 3 residues beyond the end of the read and is filled in from the germline J gene. Germline V gene lookup returns CDR1 KGHSH and CDR2 LQKENI. The CDR3 spans 16 residues. With 1 base removed from V and 8 bases from J, the gap between germline ends came to 19 bases.

At least ten counts were recorded for this clone. CDR3 region: CASSPPRVAREETQYF. CDR3 bases read: TGTGCCAGCAGCCCCCCAAGGGTTGCCAGGGAAGAGACC. This chain links TRBV7-6 with TRBJ2-5; D might be TRBD1 (5 bases). The CDR3 extends 3 residues past the end of the read, so its final part is completed from the germline J gene. The germline CDR1 and CDR2 sequences are SGHVS and FNYEAQ. The CDR3 totals 16 residues. Deletions cut 5 bases from V and 3 bases from J, with 19 bases between.

This clone was seen ten or more times. The CDR3 end lies 3 residues beyond the end of the read and is filled in from the germline J gene. This sequence joins TRBV19 and TRBJ2-7, with TRBD2 as a possible D gene (5 bases). Germline V gene data show CDR1 as LNHDA and CDR2 as SQIVND (reference sequence). The CDR3 sequence is 12 residues long. The V and J ends lost 6 bases and 6 bases respectively, with 12 bases between them. CDR3 amino acids: CASSQLGPEQYF. The part of the CDR3 DNA that was read is TGTGCCAGTAGCCAACTAGGCCCCGAG. The full variable domain, with the rest looked up from reference TRBV19 and TRBJ2-7, is DGGITQSPKYLFRKEGQNVTLSCEQNLNHDAMYWYRQDPGQGLRLIYYSQIVNDFQKGDIAEGYSVSREKKESFPLTVTSAQKNPTAFYLCASSQLGPEQYFGPGTRLTVT.

This clone was detected a few times. Read coverage stops 3 residues before the CDR3 terminus; the germline J gene supplies the remainder. The chain joins TRBV7-3 to TRBJ2-3, with a tentative D call TRBD1 (5 bases). The CDR3 runs to 15 residues. Trimming removed 5 bases from V and 3 bases from J, with 15 bases in between. Germline V CDR1 and CDR2: SGHTA, FQGTGA. The CDR3 reads CASSVSGKGTDTQYF. The CDR3 DNA, read in part, is TGTGCCAGCAGCGTCTCAGGGAAGGGGACAGATACG. Together with reference TRBV7-3 and TRBJ2-3, the CDR3 gives the full variable domain: GAGVSQTPSNKVTEKGKYVELRCDPISGHTALYWYRQSLGQGPEFLIYFQGTGAADDSGLPNDRFFAVRPEGSVSTLKIQRTERGDSAVYLCASSVSGKGTDTQYFGPGTRLTVL.

This clone was seen ten or more times. The read halts 3 residues ahead of the CDR3 end, with the missing end drawn from the germline J gene. The V call is TRBV5-1, the J call TRBJ2-3, with 9 nucleotides matching TRBD1. After removal of 4 bases from V and 3 bases from J, the junction contained 15 bases not matched to a gene. Germline loops: CDR1 SGHRS, CDR2 YFSETQ. This CDR3 region has 18 residues. The CDR3 DNA, read in part, is TGCGCCAGCAGCGAAACCGGGACAGGGATACCCAGGACAGATACG. Its translation: CASSETGTGIPRTDT. In full, the CDR3 is CASSETGTGIPRTDTQYF.

Many counts were recorded for this clone. The CDR3 end is not reached by the read, which stops 3 residues before it; the germline J gene fills it in. The chain carries TRBV11-2 and TRBJ2-7, with 13 bases identical to TRBD2. The CDR3 is made up of 15 amino acids. CDR1 and CDR2 (germline): SGHAT, FQNNGV. The J segment lost 5 bases and the V segment lost 3 bases, leaving 4 bases of the junction unmatched. The sequenced part of the CDR3 DNA is TGTGCCAGCAGCTTGACTAGCGGGAGGCTGGACGAG. Its protein is CASSLTSGRLDE. The CDR3, in full, reads CASSLTSGRLDEQYF.